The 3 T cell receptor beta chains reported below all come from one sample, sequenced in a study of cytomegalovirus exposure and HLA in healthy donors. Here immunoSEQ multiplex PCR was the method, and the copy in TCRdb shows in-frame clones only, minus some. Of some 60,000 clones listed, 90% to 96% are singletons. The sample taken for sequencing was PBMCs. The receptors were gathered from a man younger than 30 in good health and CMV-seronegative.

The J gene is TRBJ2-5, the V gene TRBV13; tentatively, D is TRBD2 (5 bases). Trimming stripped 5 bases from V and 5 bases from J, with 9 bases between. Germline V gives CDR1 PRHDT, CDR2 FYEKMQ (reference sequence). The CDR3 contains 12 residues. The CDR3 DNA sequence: TGTGCCAGCAGCCCGGGGTCGGAGACCCAGTACTTC. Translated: CASSPGSETQYF.

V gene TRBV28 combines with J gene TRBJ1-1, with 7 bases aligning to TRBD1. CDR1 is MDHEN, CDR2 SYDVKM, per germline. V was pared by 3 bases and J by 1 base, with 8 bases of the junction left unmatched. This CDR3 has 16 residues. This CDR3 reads CASSLWGRGRNTEAFF. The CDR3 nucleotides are TGTGCCAGCAGTTTGTGGGGCAGGGGGAGGAACACTGAAGCTTTCTTT. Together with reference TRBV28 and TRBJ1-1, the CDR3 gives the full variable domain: DVKVTQSSRYLVKRTGEKVFLECVQDMDHENMFWYRQDPGLGLRLIYFSYDVKMKEKGDIPEGYSVSREKKERFSLILESASTNQTSMYLCASSLWGRGRNTEAFFGQGTRLTVV.

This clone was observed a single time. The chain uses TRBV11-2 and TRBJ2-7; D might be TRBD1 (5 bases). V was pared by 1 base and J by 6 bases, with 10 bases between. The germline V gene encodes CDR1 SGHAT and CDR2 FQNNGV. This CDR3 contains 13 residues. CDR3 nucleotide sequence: TGTGCCAGCAGCTTAGGGTTGGGGCGCGAGCAGTACTTC. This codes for CASSLGLGREQYF. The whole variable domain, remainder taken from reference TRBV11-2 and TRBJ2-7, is EAGVAQSPRYKIIEKRQSVAFWCNPISGHATLYWYQQILGQGPKLLIQFQNNGVVDDSQLPKDRFSAERLKGVDSTLKIQPAKLEDSAVYLCASSLGLGREQYFGPGTRLTVT.